The rows below give T cell receptor beta chains drawn from one sample of a study of PD-1 blockade in classical Hodgkin lymphoma. The method was immunoSEQ multiplex PCR; TCRdb's version includes in-frame clones alone and lacks a portion of them. Among some 10,000 clones listed, 70% to 80% were seen once. The sequencing here drew on CD4+ T cells from blood, taken at baseline. These receptors came from a human donor with classical Hodgkin lymphoma. The CDR3 runs from the conserved cysteine through the conserved F or W. Fields, in order: V gene, J gene, CDR3 protein.

TRBV5-1	TRBJ1-5	CASSAGTENQPQHF
TRBV6-1	TRBJ2-7	CASLPGLSSYEQYF
TRBV5-1	TRBJ2-5	CASSLPGEETQYF
TRBV5-1	TRBJ2-3	CASSLENTQYF
TRBV29-1	TRBJ1-2	CSVEVWTGVGYTF
TRBV20-1	TRBJ2-7	CSAGLTYEQYF
TRBV2	TRBJ2-3	CASRPQGSSTDTQYF
TRBV19	TRBJ2-2	CASSMGVLASNTGELFF
TRBV5-1	TRBJ2-1	CASSLNSGNAYEQFF
TRBV14	TRBJ2-3	CASSQDWLAGALGTDTQYF
TRBV2	TRBJ2-7	CASRGRGGEQYF
TRBV28	TRBJ1-1	CASSLRGLRAEAFF
TRBV27	TRBJ2-1	CASSWGLEYNEQFF
TRBV6-6	TRBJ1-5	CASRRQGNSNQPQHF
TRBV5-4	TRBJ2-5	CASSLEETQYF
TRBV6-6	TRBJ1-2	CASSPPTRTGYGYTF